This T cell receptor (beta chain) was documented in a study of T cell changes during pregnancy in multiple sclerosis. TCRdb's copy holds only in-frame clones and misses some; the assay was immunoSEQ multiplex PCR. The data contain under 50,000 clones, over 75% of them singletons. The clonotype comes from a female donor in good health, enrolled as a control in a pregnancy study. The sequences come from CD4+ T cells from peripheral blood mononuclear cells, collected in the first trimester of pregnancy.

The DNA of the CDR3 is TGTGCCAGCAGCCCGGAGCGGGGTCAAACCGCCGGGGAGCTGTTTTTT. As protein: CASSPERGQTAGELFF. The J gene is TRBJ2-2, the V gene TRBV7-2; the match to TRBD2 covers 7 bases. The V gene end was trimmed by 5 bases and the J gene end by 6 bases; junction bases not matched to a gene: 12. This CDR3 has 16 residues. CDR1 and CDR2 from the germline V gene are SGHTA and FQGNSA.